These 5 T cell receptor beta chains share one sample of origin, sequenced in a study of blood T cell repertoires in COVID-19. Some clones are missing from TCRdb's copy, which holds only in-frame ones; the method was immunoSEQ multiplex PCR. The data contain around 100,000 clones, 80% to 95% of them seen just once; the ten biggest clones take up under 8.5%. Material for sequencing was peripheral blood. The receptors stem from a man younger than 30 with COVID-19, enrolled during active disease.

This clone was recorded a few times. V is TRBV7-6 and J is TRBJ2-7, with 8 bases lining up with TRBD1. Germline loops: CDR1 SGHVS, CDR2 FNYEAQ. The CDR3 consists of 15 residues. The ends lost 4 bases at V and 0 bases at J; junction bases unmatched: 5. In nucleotides, the CDR3 is TGTGCCAGCAGCTCGGACGGGACAGGCTCCTACGAGCAGTACTTC. This translates into CASSSDGTGSYEQYF.

This clone turned up a few times. This rearrangement joins TRBV28 to TRBJ2-1; 12 bases agree with TRBD2. The V gene end was trimmed by 7 bases and the J gene end by 7 bases; junction bases not matched to a gene: 8. The germline CDR1 and CDR2 sequences are MDHEN and SYDVKM. The CDR3 is made up of 15 amino acids. The CDR3 region is CASNDLAGGVNEQFF. The CDR3 DNA is TGTGCCAGCAATGACCTAGCGGGAGGGGTGAATGAGCAGTTCTTC. Supplemented by reference TRBV28 and TRBJ2-1, the full variable domain reads DVKVTQSSRYLVKRTGEKVFLECVQDMDHENMFWYRQDPGLGLRLIYFSYDVKMKEKGDIPEGYSVSREKKERFSLILESASTNQTSMYLCASNDLAGGVNEQFFGPGTRLTVL.

J is TRBJ2-2 and V is TRBV5-1; 13 positions agree with TRBD2. The germline CDR1 and CDR2 sequences are SGHRS and YFSETQ. This CDR3 spans 16 amino acids. The V segment lost 4 bases and the J segment 5 bases; nucleotides outside the gene matches: 5. The DNA for the CDR3 is TGCGCCAGCAGCCCCAGGACTAGCGGGAGTACCGGGGAGCTGTTTTTT. This codes for CASSPRTSGSTGELFF.

This clone was counted once. The chain joins TRBV7-9 to TRBJ2-1; D might be TRBD2 (5 bases). Trimming stripped 1 base from V and 15 bases from J, with 16 bases between. CDR1 is SEHNR and CDR2 is FQNEAQ in the germline V gene (reference sequence). This CDR3 has 13 residues. In DNA, the CDR3 is TGTGCCAGCAGCTTAGGAGGGCAGTCCGTACTGTTCTTC. Encoded protein: CASSLGGQSVLFF.

The rearrangement uses TRBV29-1 and TRBJ1-1; a possible D gene is TRBD1 (5 bases). Trimming took off 6 bases at V and 3 bases at J, with 14 bases between the two ends. This CDR3 region has 13 residues. Germline V lookup: CDR1 SQVTM, CDR2 ANQGSEA. The CDR3 loop reads CSVAHRLHTEAFF. CDR3 nucleotides: TGCAGCGTAGCGCACAGGCTTCACACTGAAGCTTTCTTT.